Shown below are 10 T cell receptor beta chains from a single sample sequenced in a study of T cell changes during pregnancy in multiple sclerosis. Produced via immunoSEQ multiplex PCR; TCRdb's table is partial and in-frame only. The repertoire has some 110,000 clones, about 89% of them found once; the top ten carry 1.6%. The sequenced sample was peripheral blood, obtained before pregnancy. These receptors were obtained from a female donor with multiple sclerosis, enrolled in a pregnancy study.

As for this clone: The junction departs from the called germline gene at one end, perhaps through a read error. Other DNA sequences in the same sample also yield this CDR3. This chain joins TRBV13 and TRBJ2-5; TRBD2 agrees at 10 bases. The CDR3 contains 17 residues. The germline CDR1 and CDR2 sequences are PRHDT and FYEKMQ (reference sequence). For the CDR3, the DNA is TGTGCCAGCAGCTTATACAGCGGGGGGGCGGTCGGGGAGACTCAGTACTTC. Translating gives CASSLYSGGAVGETQYF.

The rearrangement links TRBV29-1 to TRBJ2-2, with D tentatively TRBD1 (6 bases). CDR3 length: 14 residues. Trimming removed 7 bases at V and 0 bases at J, with 12 bases between. Germline V CDR1 and CDR2: SQVTM, ANQGSEA. CDR3 sequence (DNA): TGCAGCGCCCGGACAGCTACGAACACCGGGGAGCTGTTTTTT. Its protein is CSARTATNTGELFF.

This chain links TRBV14 with TRBJ1-1, with TRBD1 identical over 7 bases. Per the germline V gene, CDR1 is SGHDN and CDR2 is FVKESK. The trim removed 8 bases at V and 1 base at J, leaving 7 bases unmatched. CDR3 length equals 14 residues. The CDR3 is CASGDRVANTEAFF. In DNA, the CDR3 is TGTGCCAGCGGAGACAGGGTAGCGAACACTGAAGCTTTCTTT.

This chain links TRBV7-2 with TRBJ2-3, with D hard to call. The ends were cut back, 7 bases at V and 0 bases at J, with 11 bases in the middle. CDR3 size: 14 residues. Germline assignment: CDR1 SGHTA and CDR2 FQGNSA. The CDR3 bases are TGTGCCAGCACCCCGTACTCTAGCACAGATACGCAGTATTTT. Its translation is CASTPYSSTDTQYF.

The J gene is TRBJ1-1, the V gene TRBV19; D is possibly TRBD1 (5 bases). The V gene lost 3 bases and the J gene lost 1 base, with 15 bases spanning the gap. Germline V lookup: CDR1 LNHDA, CDR2 SQIVND (reference sequence). The CDR3 runs 16 residues. The DNA for the CDR3 is TGTGCCAGTAGTATTGCGACTTCAGGGTGGAACACTGAAGCTTTCTTT. Its translation is CASSIATSGWNTEAFF.

The chain uses TRBV6-6 and TRBJ1-2; 7 positions match TRBD1. There are 14 residues in the CDR3. The trim removed 2 bases at V and 4 bases at J, leaving 4 bases unmatched. Germline loops: CDR1 MNHNY, CDR2 SVGAGI (reference sequence). CDR3 loop: CASSYRQGLYGYTF. In DNA, the CDR3 is TGTGCCAGCAGTTACCGACAGGGCCTCTATGGCTACACCTTC.

This chain joins TRBV21-1 and TRBJ1-1; TRBD1 was called by the table and not checked on the DNA. TRBV21-1 is tagged as a pseudogene. This CDR3 has 17 residues. In nucleotides, the CDR3 is TGTGCCAGCAGTTCGGGACAGGGTCGGGATGTAGCCTGTGAAGCTTTCTTT. This codes for CASSSGQGRDVACEAFF.

The rearrangement joins TRBV10-3 to TRBJ1-2; no firm D call. This CDR3 contains 12 residues. Germline V gives CDR1 ENHRY, CDR2 SYGVKD. Trimming removed 7 bases at V and 6 bases at J, with 12 bases between. The DNA for the CDR3 is TGTGCCATCAAGGGCTCGGGAGATGGCTACACCTTC. Translated, it gives CAIKGSGDGYTF.

The chain combines TRBV6-5 with TRBJ2-7; 9 nucleotides agree with TRBD1. From germline, CDR1 is MNHEY and CDR2 SVGAGI. CDR3 length equals 13 residues. V shed 5 bases and J 6 bases; nucleotides not matched to a gene: 5. The DNA of the CDR3 is TGTGCCAGCAGTACTCAGACAGGGGGCGAGCAGTACTTC. It is translated as CASSTQTGGEQYF.

The rearrangement joins TRBV28 to TRBJ2-1; weak D call: TRBD2 (6 bases). The V gene lost 6 bases and the J gene lost 4 bases, with 13 bases spanning the gap. This CDR3 is 14 amino acids long. CDR1 and CDR2 from the germline V gene are MDHEN and SYDVKM. The CDR3 sequence: CASRGSGVYNEQFF. CDR3 DNA: TGTGCCAGCAGGGGTAGCGGAGTTTACAATGAGCAGTTCTTC.